This is a list of T cell receptor beta chains from one sample in a study of T cells in Graves' hyperthyroidism and ophthalmopathy. TCRdb itself ran the multiplex PCR reads through MiXCR, one entry per CDR3 protein. The sample carries under 450,000 distinct CDR3 sequences, 15% to 20% recorded once. Sequenced: blood. The source of these receptors is a woman in her thirties with Graves' hyperthyroidism that later progressed to Graves' ophthalmopathy. The CDR3 runs from the conserved cysteine through the conserved F or W. Fields, in order: clone size, J gene, D gene, V gene, CDR3 protein, CDR3 DNA. A D gene is named only where the DNA matches it firmly. Size tells how often a clone was seen (once, few, many) or the class of an expanded clone, and some rows leave it out.

size: many
J: TRBJ1-5
D: TRBD1
V: TRBV12-3/TRBV12-4
CDR3: CASSFWDRHSNQPQHF
DNA: TGTGCCAGCAGTTTTTGGGACAGACATAGCAATCAGCCCCAGCATTTT

size: -
J: TRBJ1-3
D: TRBD1
V: TRBV27
CDR3: CASKRDREANTIYF
DNA: TGTGCCAGCAAAAGGGACAGGGAGGCAAACACCATATATTTT

size: many
J: TRBJ2-7
D: TRBD2
V: TRBV20-1
CDR3: CSARVAGGSSYEQYF
DNA: TGCAGTGCTAGAGTTGCTGGCGGGAGTTCCTACGAGCAGTACTTC

size: once
J: TRBJ2-7
D: -
V: TRBV19
CDR3: CASNGGGYEQYF
DNA: TGTGCCAGTAACGGGGGCGGCTACGAGCAGTACTTC

size: -
J: TRBJ2-5
D: -
V: TRBV5-1
CDR3: CASSQGLTGEETQYF
DNA: TGCGCCAGCAGCCAGGGACTTACAGGGGAAGAGACCCAGTACTTC

size: -
J: TRBJ2-7
D: -
V: TRBV7-8
CDR3: CASTVSGNTYEQYF
DNA: TGTGCCAGCACCGTCAGCGGCAATACCTACGAGCAGTACTTC

size: many
J: TRBJ2-5
D: -
V: TRBV6-5
CDR3: CASSYGGPAPNRTQYF
DNA: TGTGCCAGCAGTTACGGGGGGCCTGCGCCCAATCGGACCCAGTACTTC

size: -
J: TRBJ2-1
D: -
V: TRBV9
CDR3: CASSVASVGYNEQFF
DNA: TGTGCCAGCAGCGTAGCTTCGGTGGGGTACAATGAGCAGTTCTTC

size: few
J: TRBJ1-4
D: TRBD1
V: TRBV28
CDR3: CASSARQGAGEKLFF
DNA: TGTGCCAGCAGCGCGAGACAGGGAGCGGGGGAAAAACTGTTTTTT

size: many
J: TRBJ2-7
D: -
V: TRBV7-9
CDR3: CASSPEGIGQYF
DNA: TGTGCCAGCAGCCCCGAGGGGATCGGGCAGTACTTC

size: many
J: TRBJ2-4
D: -
V: TRBV28
CDR3: CASTFRSSKNIQYF
DNA: TGTGCCAGCACCTTTAGAAGCTCCAAAAACATTCAGTACTTC

size: many
J: TRBJ2-1
D: TRBD2
V: TRBV27
CDR3: CASSLSRLAGTEQFF
DNA: TGTGCCAGCAGTTTATCGCGGCTAGCGGGGACTGAGCAGTTCTTC

size: many
J: TRBJ2-5
D: TRBD1
V: TRBV20-1
CDR3: CSARPTGLETQYF
DNA: TGCAGTGCTAGACCGACAGGGTTGGAGACCCAGTACTTC

size: many
J: TRBJ1-2
D: -
V: TRBV28
CDR3: CASRTFDYGYTF
DNA: TGTGCCAGCAGGACCTTTGACTATGGCTACACCTTC

size: -
J: TRBJ2-3
D: -
V: TRBV27
CDR3: CASSSPLCGSTDTQYF
DNA: TGTGCCAGCAGTTCCCCGTTGTGCGGGAGCACAGATACGCAGTATTTT

size: many
J: TRBJ2-5
D: -
V: TRBV7-6
CDR3: CASSPAPAKETQYF
DNA: TGTGCCAGCAGCCCTGCGCCCGCGAAAGAGACCCAGTACTTC

size: few
J: TRBJ1-1
D: -
V: TRBV27
CDR3: CASSLLGKAFF
DNA: TGTGCCAGCAGTTTGTTGGGAAAAGCTTTCTTT

size: many
J: TRBJ2-3
D: -
V: TRBV27
CDR3: CASSSRPSVADTQYF
DNA: TGTGCCAGCAGTTCGAGACCAAGCGTGGCTGATACGCAGTATTTT

size: -
J: TRBJ2-1
D: TRBD2
V: TRBV6-2/TRBV6-3
CDR3: CASSPSGIDEQFF
DNA: TGTGCCAGCAGCCCTAGCGGGATCGATGAGCAGTTCTTC

size: many
J: TRBJ2-1
D: -
V: TRBV27
CDR3: CASSLFLAYEQFF
DNA: TGTGCCAGCAGTTTATTTCTAGCCTATGAGCAGTTCTTC

size: -
J: TRBJ1-3
D: -
V: TRBV12-3/TRBV12-4
CDR3: CASSTRAVVSGNTIYF
DNA: TGTGCCAGCAGTACTCGAGCGGTGGTCTCTGGAAACACCATATATTTT

size: many
J: TRBJ2-3
D: TRBD2
V: TRBV7-2
CDR3: CASSKLAGGTDTQYF
DNA: TGTGCCAGCAGCAAACTAGCGGGGGGCACAGATACGCAGTATTTT

size: few
J: TRBJ2-2
D: -
V: TRBV6-1
CDR3: CASSRPYTGELFF
DNA: TGTGCCAGCAGTCGACCCTACACCGGGGAGCTGTTTTTT

size: -
J: TRBJ1-5
D: TRBD1
V: TRBV7-9
CDR3: CASSSPETGDQPQHF
DNA: TGTGCCAGCAGCTCTCCAGAGACAGGGGATCAGCCCCAGCATTTT

size: -
J: TRBJ1-2
D: -
V: TRBV19
CDR3: CASSIGKTGYGYTF
DNA: TGTGCCAGTAGTATCGGGAAGACCGGCTATGGCTACACCTTC

size: many
J: TRBJ2-7
D: -
V: TRBV12-3/TRBV12-4
CDR3: CASSLFPYEQYF
DNA: TGTGCCAGCAGTTTATTCCCTTACGAGCAGTACTTC

size: -
J: TRBJ2-1
D: -
V: TRBV13
CDR3: CASSPGVGYNEQFF
DNA: TGTGCCAGCAGCCCCGGGGTGGGATACAATGAGCAGTTCTTC

size: many
J: TRBJ2-3
D: TRBD1
V: TRBV24-1
CDR3: CATSDWGQGGTDTQYF
DNA: TGTGCCACCAGTGATTGGGGACAGGGCGGCACAGATACGCAGTATTTT

size: -
J: TRBJ2-1
D: -
V: TRBV20-1
CDR3: CSARPRRVLSYNEQFF
DNA: TGCAGTGCTAGACCTCGTCGGGTTCTCTCCTACAATGAGCAGTTCTTC

size: -
J: TRBJ2-3
D: TRBD2
V: TRBV5-1
CDR3: CASSWTSGGRDTQYF
DNA: TGCGCCAGCAGTTGGACTAGCGGGGGACGTGATACGCAGTATTTT

size: few
J: TRBJ2-2
D: -
V: TRBV29-1
CDR3: CSVESPVAGDTGELFF
DNA: TGCAGCGTTGAATCTCCGGTGGCAGGGGACACCGGGGAGCTGTTTTTT

size: many
J: TRBJ2-5
D: -
V: TRBV27
CDR3: CASSFLGPVPQETQYF
DNA: TGTGCCAGCAGTTTTTTAGGACCGGTACCCCAAGAGACCCAGTACTTC

size: -
J: TRBJ2-5
D: -
V: TRBV27
CDR3: CASSLSFGELQETQYF
DNA: TGTGCCAGCAGTTTATCATTTGGGGAGCTCCAAGAGACCCAGTACTTC

size: many
J: TRBJ2-1
D: -
V: TRBV27
CDR3: CASSLYNEQFF
DNA: TGTGCCAGCAGTTTATACAATGAGCAGTTCTTC

size: many
J: TRBJ1-3
D: -
V: TRBV2
CDR3: CASSDRGNTIYF
DNA: TGTGCCAGCAGTGACAGGGGAAACACCATATATTTT

size: many
J: TRBJ1-2
D: TRBD1
V: TRBV5-6
CDR3: CASSLTGADGYGYTF
DNA: TGTGCCAGCAGCTTGACAGGGGCAGACGGCTATGGCTACACCTTC

size: many
J: TRBJ1-6
D: TRBD1
V: TRBV10-3
CDR3: CATSRTGHNSPLHF
DNA: TGTGCCACAAGCAGGACAGGGCATAATTCACCCCTCCACTTT

size: many
J: TRBJ1-2
D: -
V: TRBV3-1
CDR3: CASSFAHKALNYGYTF
DNA: TGTGCCAGCAGCTTTGCCCACAAGGCCCTAAACTATGGCTACACCTTC

size: -
J: TRBJ2-1
D: TRBD1
V: TRBV28
CDR3: CASREGTGDEQFF
DNA: TGTGCCAGCCGGGAGGGGACAGGGGACGAGCAGTTCTTC

size: -
J: TRBJ2-1
D: TRBD2
V: TRBV13
CDR3: CASSRTSGGAGGNEQFF
DNA: TGTGCCAGCAGCCGGACTAGCGGGGGGGCCGGAGGTAATGAGCAGTTCTTC

size: many
J: TRBJ2-7
D: TRBD2
V: TRBV7-6
CDR3: CASSKGLAGGPNVLEQYF
DNA: TGTGCCAGCAGCAAGGGACTAGCGGGAGGGCCTAATGTCCTCGAGCAGTACTTC

size: many
J: TRBJ2-5
D: TRBD1
V: TRBV28
CDR3: CASSSWDRGMQETQYF
DNA: TGTGCCAGCAGTTCGTGGGACAGGGGGATGCAAGAGACCCAGTACTTC

size: -
J: TRBJ1-1
D: -
V: TRBV3-1
CDR3: CASSQDRDIMNTEAFF
DNA: TGTGCCAGCAGCCAAGATCGGGACATCATGAACACTGAAGCTTTCTTT

size: few
J: TRBJ1-5
D: TRBD1
V: TRBV19
CDR3: CASSAPGQGFRSFNQPQHF
DNA: TGTGCCAGTAGTGCTCCGGGACAGGGGTTTCGCTCATTCAATCAGCCCCAGCATTTT

size: few
J: TRBJ2-1
D: -
V: TRBV6-5
CDR3: CASSYSKEQFF
DNA: TGTGCCAGCAGTTACTCGAAGGAGCAGTTCTTC

size: many
J: TRBJ2-1
D: TRBD1
V: TRBV20-1
CDR3: CSARDRGQGRGNEQFF
DNA: TGCAGTGCTAGAGATCGGGGACAGGGAAGGGGCAATGAGCAGTTCTTC

size: many
J: TRBJ1-1
D: -
V: TRBV6-1
CDR3: CASSEVDTGREAFF
DNA: TGTGCCAGCAGTGAAGTAGACACCGGGAGGGAAGCTTTCTTT

size: few
J: TRBJ2-1
D: TRBD2
V: TRBV5-6
CDR3: CASRVDRAGDEFF
DNA: TGTGCCAGCAGAGTGGACAGAGCGGGAGATGAGTTCTTC

size: many
J: TRBJ1-4
D: -
V: TRBV9
CDR3: CASSVGGRDEKLFF
DNA: TGTGCCAGCAGCGTAGGGGGCAGGGATGAAAAACTGTTTTTT

size: -
J: TRBJ1-1
D: -
V: TRBV30
CDR3: CAWTSAGGGAFYYGAFF
DNA: TGTGCCTGGACCTCGGCGGGTGGAGGGGCTTTCTACTATGGAGCTTTCTTT